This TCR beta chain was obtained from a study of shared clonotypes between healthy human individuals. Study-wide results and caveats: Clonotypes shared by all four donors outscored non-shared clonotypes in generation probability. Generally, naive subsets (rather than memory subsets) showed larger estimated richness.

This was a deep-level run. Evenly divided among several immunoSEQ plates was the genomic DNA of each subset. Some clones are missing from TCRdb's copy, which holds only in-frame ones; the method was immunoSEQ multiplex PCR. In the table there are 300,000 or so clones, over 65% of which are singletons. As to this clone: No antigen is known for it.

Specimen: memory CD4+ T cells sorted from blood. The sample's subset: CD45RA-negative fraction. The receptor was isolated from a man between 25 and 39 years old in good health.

CDR3 nucleotides: TGTGCCAGCAGCTTAGCTCGGGGGGGGTCAGAGACCCAGTACTTC. Translated: CASSLARGGSETQYF. This chain joins TRBV7-2 and TRBJ2-5; 8 bases map to TRBD2. Germline V gene sequence: CDR1 SGHTA, CDR2 FQGNSA. There are 15 residues in the CDR3. J lost 4 bases, V lost 0 bases, and 4 bases had no gene match.